The 2 T cell receptor beta chains below were found in one sample sequenced in a study of blood T cell repertoires in COVID-19 (dated by TCRdb to the early 2020s). The method was the immunoSEQ multiplex PCR assay. TCRdb mirrors the immuneACCESS table, restricted to in-frame sequences. Some clones are absent from its copies; in checked studies, under half trace to an unresolved V gene, and the reason for the others is unknown. Counted in this sample were 150,000 to 160,000 clones; about four fifths of them appeared once. The leading ten clones occupy just over 0.55% of the sample. Sequencing was done on a sample of peripheral blood. The receptors were sampled from a man aged 55 to 69 with acute or convalescent COVID-19.

The genes are TRBV6-2 or TRBV6-3 and TRBJ2-3; D perhaps matches TRBD2 (6 bases). The CDR3 has 16 amino acids. The V and J ends lost 5 bases and 4 bases respectively, with 19 bases between them. Germline loops: CDR1 MNHEY, CDR2 SVGEGT. CDR3 amino acids: CASSPDIIGSADTQYF. As DNA, the CDR3 is TGTGCCAGCAGTCCAGATATTATCGGGAGCGCAGATACGCAGTATTTT.

This rearrangement joins TRBV19 to TRBJ2-1, with D possibly matching TRBD2 (6 bases). The CDR3 sequence is 16 residues long. Germline CDR1 is LNHDA and CDR2 is SQIVND (reference sequence). Trimming left V 0 bases short and J 4 bases short, with 13 bases between. The CDR3, as DNA: TGTGCCAGTAGTATAGAGGCGGGGCGGATTTACAATGAGCAGTTCTTC. Translating gives CASSIEAGRIYNEQFF. Full variable domain (outside the CDR3, taken from reference TRBV19 and TRBJ2-1): DGGITQSPKYLFRKEGQNVTLSCEQNLNHDAMYWYRQDPGQGLRLIYYSQIVNDFQKGDIAEGYSVSREKKESFPLTVTSAQKNPTAFYLCASSIEAGRIYNEQFFGPGTRLTVL.